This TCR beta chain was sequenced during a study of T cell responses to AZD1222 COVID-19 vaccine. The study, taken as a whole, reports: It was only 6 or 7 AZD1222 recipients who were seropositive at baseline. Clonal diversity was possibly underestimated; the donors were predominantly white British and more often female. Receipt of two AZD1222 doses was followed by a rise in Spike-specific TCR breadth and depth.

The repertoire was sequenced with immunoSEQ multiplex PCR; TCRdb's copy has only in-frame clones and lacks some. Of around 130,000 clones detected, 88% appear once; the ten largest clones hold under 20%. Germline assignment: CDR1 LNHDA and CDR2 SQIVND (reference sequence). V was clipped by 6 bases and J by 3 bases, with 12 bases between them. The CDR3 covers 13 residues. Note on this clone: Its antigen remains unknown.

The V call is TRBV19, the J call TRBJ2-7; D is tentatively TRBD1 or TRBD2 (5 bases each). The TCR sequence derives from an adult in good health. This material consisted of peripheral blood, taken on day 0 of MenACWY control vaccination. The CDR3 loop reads CASSPGPNYEQYF. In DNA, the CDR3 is TGTGCCAGTAGCCCGGGACCGAACTACGAGCAGTACTTC.